The following is a T cell receptor beta chain sequence with its context. Looked up from germline, CDR1 is MNHEY and CDR2 is SMNVEV (reference sequence). V shed 2 bases and J shed 0 bases, with 13 bases lying between them. The CDR3 contains 17 residues. The sample comes from a study of blood T cell repertoires in COVID-19. Background on the study: Samples representing acute and convalescent COVID-19 were sourced from the United States, Italy and Spain. T cells, B-cell-depleted T cells, or PBMCs supplied cDNA or gDNA.

The protocol was immunoSEQ multiplex PCR, while the TCRdb copy is restricted to in-frame clones and leaves out a portion. The table has approximately 270,000 clones, about nine tenths seen once. The TCR was taken from a human donor in a cohort exposed to, infected with or recovered from COVID-19 (not recorded which). The donor label of this sample is uncertain. The sequencing sample was made of PBMCs or T cells enriched from blood (not recorded which). The chain carries TRBV27 and TRBJ2-2; D is perhaps TRBD2 (5 bases). The chain's CDR3 is CASSLTFRRANTGELFF. The DNA for the CDR3 is TGTGCCAGCAGTTTAACCTTCCGGCGGGCGAACACCGGGGAGCTGTTTTTT.